One and the same sample provided the 18 T cell receptor beta chains below, sequenced in a study of T-cell reconstitution after alpha-beta-depleted transplantation in children. For TCRbeta, the library was prepared with unique molecular identifiers. TCRdb processed the PCR reads anew with MiXCR; each CDR3 protein has one entry. Of about 350,000 distinct CDR3 sequences detected, about 14% appear once; the ten largest clones hold about 4%. The material was PBMCs, obtained from the stem cell graft. Receptors were obtained from a human donor who donated a stem cell graft to a child with Fanconi anemia.

DNA for the CDR3: TGCGCCAGCGCAGCTTACAATGAGCAGTTCTTC. This sequence encodes CASAAYNEQFF. This chain links TRBV5-1 with TRBJ2-1; D remains ambiguous. The CDR3 spans 11 residues. Germline V CDR1 and CDR2: SGHRS, YFSETQ. The V and J ends lost 7 bases and 4 bases respectively, with 6 bases between them. Variable domain in full (rest from reference TRBV5-1 and TRBJ2-1): KAGVTQTPRYLIKTRGQQVTLSCSPISGHRSVSWYQQTPGQGLQFLFEYFSETQRNKGNFPGRFSGRQFSNSRSEMNVSTLELGDSALYLCASAAYNEQFFGPGTRLTVL.

The gene calls are TRBV11-2 and TRBJ2-5; TRBD1 agrees at 10 bases. Germline V CDR1 and CDR2: SGHAT, FQNNGV. V lost 5 bases to trimming and J lost 3 bases; unmatched junction nucleotides: 6. The CDR3 covers 15 residues. The CDR3 loop is CASSKSGTGEETQYF. CDR3 bases: TGTGCCAGCAGCAAATCCGGGACAGGGGAAGAGACCCAGTACTTC.

This sequence joins TRBV21-1 and TRBJ1-4. TRBV21-1 is designated a pseudogene. This CDR3 is 17 amino acids long. The DNA for the CDR3 is TGTGCCAGCAGCAAAGGTTCAGTAGCCCGAACTAATGAAAAACTGTTTTTT. The encoded protein is CASSKGSVARTNEKLFF.

This clonotype was seen repeatedly, ten times or more. The CDR3 here is CSARDFSTPQETQYF. In DNA, the CDR3 is TGCAGTGCTAGAGATTTTAGTACACCCCAAGAGACCCAGTACTTC. The rearrangement joins TRBV20-1 to TRBJ2-5; no clear D. Trimming took off 0 bases at V and 1 base at J, with 12 bases between the two ends. CDR3 length: 15 amino acids. Germline V gene lookup returns CDR1 DFQATT and CDR2 SNEGSKA (reference sequence).

In its sample, this clonotype was seen a few times. V gene TRBV5-1 combines with J gene TRBJ1-6; unclear D gene. This CDR3 spans 13 amino acids. The V gene's germline CDR1 is SGHRS and CDR2 YFSETQ. Trimming cost V 3 bases and J 9 bases, with 10 bases left between them. In nucleotides, the CDR3 is TGCGCCAGCAGCTCGGGAGGAGGTTCACCCCTCCACTTT. Amino acid sequence: CASSSGGGSPLHF.

Many counts were recorded for this clonotype. V usage is TRBV2 and J usage is TRBJ2-3, with no clear D. The CDR3 covers 14 residues. Between the trimmed V and J ends, which lost 7 bases and 0 bases, there was a span of 11 bases. Per the germline V gene, CDR1 is SNHLY and CDR2 is FYNNEI. The CDR3 DNA sequence: TGTGCCAGCACCCCTGCAACTAGCACAGATACGCAGTATTTT. This translates into CASTPATSTDTQYF.

This clonotype was detected only a few times. The J gene is TRBJ1-5, the V gene TRBV6-6; D might be TRBD1 (5 bases). This CDR3 comprises 19 residues. CDR1 and CDR2 from the germline V gene are MNHNY and SVGAGI (reference sequence). Trimming cost V 3 bases and J 7 bases, with 28 bases left between them. This chain's CDR3 is CASSYIQEIAGLRGQPQHF. CDR3 coding DNA: TGTGCCAGCAGTTATATTCAAGAGATAGCAGGGCTGCGTGGGCAGCCCCAGCATTTT.

The chain has TRBV27 and TRBJ1-6, with unresolved D. The CDR3 has 13 residues. Germline loops: CDR1 MNHEY, CDR2 SMNVEV (reference sequence). Between the trimmed V and J ends, which lost 2 bases and 8 bases, there was a span of 7 bases. CDR3 nucleotides: TGTGCCAGCAGTTTAAGGCAGTATTCACCCCTCCACTTT. Translated, it gives CASSLRQYSPLHF.

The V gene is TRBV20-1, the J gene TRBJ2-5; TRBD2 aligns across 13 bases. V gave up 0 bases and J gave up 7 bases; unmatched junction bases: 8. The length of the CDR3 is 16 residues. Germline values: CDR1 DFQATT, CDR2 SNEGSKA (reference sequence). The CDR3 region has the DNA TGCAGTGCTAGAGATTCTTGGACTAGCGGGGGTGGGACCCAGTACTTC. It translates to CSARDSWTSGGGTQYF.

CDR3 amino acids: CASSLDVTADGYTF. CDR3 sequence (DNA): TGCGCCAGCAGCTTGGACGTGACAGCGGATGGCTACACCTTC. The V call is TRBV5-1, the J call TRBJ1-2; D perhaps matches TRBD1 (5 bases). The CDR3 runs to 14 residues. Germline-derived CDR1 and CDR2 are SGHRS and YFSETQ. The germline V and J ends were trimmed by 0 bases and 6 bases, with 12 bases remaining between them.

This chain connects TRBV6-2 or TRBV6-3 to TRBJ1-3; D is unclear. V shed 6 bases and J shed 0 bases, with 9 bases lying between them. The germline V gene encodes CDR1 MNHEY and CDR2 SVGEGT. The CDR3 has 14 amino acids. The CDR3 DNA sequence: TGTGCCAGCAGGACATCCTCCTCTGGAAACACCATATATTTT. This gives the protein CASRTSSSGNTIYF.

This clonotype was seen only a few times. This chain uses TRBV7-6 with TRBJ2-3, with 10 bases aligning to TRBD2. Trimming cost V 3 bases and J 1 base; bases outside gene matches: 1. Germline lookup yields CDR1 SGHVS and CDR2 FNYEAQ. The CDR3 extends over 15 amino acids. CDR3 residues: CASSFSGRGTDTQYF. CDR3 bases: TGTGCCAGCAGCTTCAGCGGGAGGGGCACAGATACGCAGTATTTT.

V usage is TRBV6-7 and J usage is TRBJ2-7; possibly TRBD1 or TRBD2 for D (6 bases each). TRBV6-7 carries the ORF label, with uncertain function. Trimming removed 4 bases from V and 2 bases from J, with 12 bases in between. This CDR3 has 14 residues. CDR3: CASSCGDTPYEQYF. The CDR3 nucleotides read TGTGCCAGCAGTTGCGGGGACACACCCTACGAGCAGTACTTC.

Ten or more counts support this clonotype. The chain links TRBV3-1 to TRBJ1-1; possibly TRBD1 for D (6 bases). The CDR3 consists of 16 residues. Deletions cut 0 bases from V and 4 bases from J, with 15 bases between. Per the germline V gene, CDR1 is LGHDT and CDR2 is YNNKEL (reference sequence). CDR3 in amino acids: CASSQDQVWGPTEAFF. The CDR3, as DNA: TGTGCCAGCAGCCAAGATCAAGTTTGGGGGCCCACTGAAGCTTTCTTT.

This clonotype was picked up many times. The chain carries TRBV20-1 and TRBJ1-5, with D perhaps TRBD1 (6 bases). V was pared by 2 bases and J by 9 bases, with 14 bases between. The V gene's germline CDR1 is DFQATT and CDR2 SNEGSKA (reference sequence). The CDR3 extends over 13 amino acids. The CDR3: CSARRDRPSPQHF. The CDR3 DNA reads as TGCAGTGCTAGACGAGACAGGCCATCGCCCCAGCATTTT.

The CDR3 sequence is CASSLAAWGSGEQFF. The DNA for the CDR3 is TGTGCCAGCAGCTTAGCGGCTTGGGGGTCCGGGGAGCAGTTCTTC. The rearrangement joins TRBV7-2 to TRBJ2-1; D is possibly TRBD1 or TRBD2 (5 bases each). In germline, CDR1 is SGHTA, CDR2 FQGNSA. V was trimmed by 0 bases and J by 10 bases, leaving 16 bases between them. The CDR3 runs to 15 residues.

This clonotype was seen more than once but under ten times. The gene calls are TRBV4-1 and TRBJ1-5; D not resolved. CDR1 and CDR2 from the germline V gene are MGHRA and YSYEKL. The CDR3 consists of 13 residues. Trimming removed 0 bases at V and 7 bases at J, with 7 bases between. The CDR3 nucleotides read TGCGCCAGCAGCCAAGATTGGGCGCAGCCCCAGCATTTT. It encodes CASSQDWAQPQHF.

The gene calls are TRBV5-1 and TRBJ1-1, with D unclear. V shed 4 bases and J shed 3 bases, with 13 bases lying between them. The V gene's germline CDR1 is SGHRS and CDR2 YFSETQ. The CDR3 is 14 amino acids. The CDR3 DNA reads TGCGCCAGCAGCACGGGCAAAGATTACACTGAAGCTTTCTTT. Translated, it gives CASSTGKDYTEAFF.